The 28 T cell receptor beta chains listed next were all sequenced from one sample in a study of cytomegalovirus exposure and HLA in healthy donors. The PCR was carried out with 60 Vbeta primers and 13 Jbeta primers. Using immunoSEQ multiplex PCR, the repertoire was profiled, and TCRdb retains in-frame clones only, with some absent. Here the sample spans about 150,000 clones, approximately 84% being singletons. The material sequenced was PBMCs. These TCRs come from a girl aged 5 to 17 in good health and CMV-seropositive.

This clone was seen a single time. The V gene is TRBV19, the J gene TRBJ1-2; 8 bases are shared with TRBD1. V shed 5 bases and J 4 bases; nucleotides not matched to a gene: 9. Germline values: CDR1 LNHDA, CDR2 SQIVND (reference sequence). This CDR3 is built from 15 residues. The CDR3 reads CASSEPGQDFYGYTF. In nucleotides, the CDR3 is TGTGCCAGTAGTGAGCCGGGACAGGACTTCTATGGCTACACCTTC.

This clone was seen a handful of times. The chain has TRBV5-1 and TRBJ1-2; no firm D call. The CDR3 length is 12 residues. Trimming shortened V by 3 bases and J by 4 bases, and 7 bases separated the two germline ends. Germline CDR1 SGHRS, CDR2 YFSETQ. The CDR3 nucleotides are TGCGCCAGCAGCTATTACTCCTATGGCTACACCTTC. As protein: CASSYYSYGYTF.

The genes are TRBV6-5 and TRBJ1-6; TRBD1 aligns across 7 bases. The CDR3 sequence is 13 residues long. Germline values: CDR1 MNHEY, CDR2 SVGAGI. V was pared by 5 bases and J by 14 bases, with 9 bases of the junction left unmatched. Written as DNA, the CDR3 is TGTGCCAGCAGTCCAACAGGGGCATCGGCCCTCCACTTT. Translated: CASSPTGASALHF.

This chain connects TRBV15 to TRBJ2-1, with TRBD2 matching 7 bases. This CDR3 region has 12 residues. Germline CDR1 is LNHNV and CDR2 is YYDKDF (reference sequence). V lost 6 bases and J lost 5; bases outside the gene matches: 1. DNA for the CDR3: TGTGCCACCAGGAGCGGGAACAATGAGCAGTTCTTC. Its protein product is CATRSGNNEQFF.

The gene calls are TRBV27 and TRBJ2-3; no firm D call. Deletions cut 2 bases from V and 2 bases from J, with 5 bases between. Per the germline V gene, CDR1 is MNHEY and CDR2 is SMNVEV (reference sequence). There are 13 residues in the CDR3. Here the CDR3 reads CASSLRHTDTQYF. CDR3 bases: TGTGCCAGCAGTTTAAGACACACAGATACGCAGTATTTT.

This sequence joins TRBV19 and TRBJ1-5, with unresolved D. The CDR3 covers 11 residues. Germline V lookup: CDR1 LNHDA, CDR2 SQIVND (reference sequence). Trimming stripped 1 base from V and 16 bases from J, with 11 bases between. The CDR3 nucleotides read TGTGCCAGTAGTATAGGGCTGTCTCCTCATTTT. This gives the protein CASSIGLSPHF.

This chain connects TRBV6-4 to TRBJ2-1; 10 nucleotides agree with TRBD2. Trimming removed 3 bases from V and 6 bases from J; junction bases left unmatched: 5. Germline CDR1 is MRHNA and CDR2 is SNTAGT. The CDR3 covers 15 residues. CDR3 loop: CASSESLAGSNEQFF. In nucleotides, the CDR3 is TGTGCCAGCAGTGAATCACTAGCGGGATCCAATGAGCAGTTCTTC.

This clone was seen more than once but under ten times. The rearrangement joins TRBV6-5 to TRBJ1-1; tentatively, D is TRBD1 (6 bases). The CDR3 extends over 15 amino acids. V dropped 2 bases and J dropped 4 bases, with 14 bases sitting between them. Germline assignment: CDR1 MNHEY and CDR2 SVGAGI. CDR3 sequence: CASSYIQGYSTEAFF. The CDR3 nucleotides are TGTGCCAGCAGTTACATACAGGGCTATTCCACTGAAGCTTTCTTT.

The rearrangement links TRBV19 to TRBJ1-5, with TRBD1 as a possible D gene (6 bases). V shed 5 bases and J shed 7 bases, with 21 bases lying between them. CDR1 is LNHDA, CDR2 SQIVND, per germline (reference sequence). CDR3 length: 16 amino acids. As DNA, the CDR3 is TGTGCCAGTAGTCCGGATTCAACAGGGTTGGGACAGCCCCAGCATTTT. It encodes CASSPDSTGLGQPQHF.

Concerning this clone itself: This sample includes further DNA sequences coding for the same CDR3. V and J are TRBV4-1 and TRBJ1-1; the match to TRBD1 covers 7 bases. The V gene end was trimmed by 1 base and the J gene end by 1 base; junction bases not matched to a gene: 0. CDR1 and CDR2 (germline): MGHRA, YSYEKL. There are 14 residues in the CDR3. The CDR3 DNA reads as TGCGCCAGCAGCCAAGGACAGGGGAACACTGAAGCTTTCTTT. As protein: CASSQGQGNTEAFF.

The genes are TRBV7-9 and TRBJ2-1; D may be TRBD1 (5 bases). Looked up from germline, CDR1 is SEHNR and CDR2 is FQNEAQ (reference sequence). The CDR3 is made up of 16 amino acids. V shed 4 bases and J shed 4 bases, with 17 bases lying between them. In DNA, the CDR3 is TGTGCCAGCAGCTCCCACCGTGACAGCCCTTACAATGAGCAGTTCTTC. Its protein product is CASSSHRDSPYNEQFF.

This chain uses TRBV7-6 with TRBJ2-5, with 9 bases that match TRBD1. The CDR3 length is 15 residues. Trimming took 5 bases from V and 1 from J; bases not matched to a gene: 5. Germline lookup yields CDR1 SGHVS and CDR2 FNYEAQ. The CDR3 DNA is TGTGCCAGCAGCCTATGGGACAGGGCCCAAGAGACCCAGTACTTC. Translating gives CASSLWDRAQETQYF.

About this clone: The junction and the germline gene differ at one end; a read error may be behind it. This specimen includes other DNA sequences encoding the same CDR3. The chain uses TRBV6-1 and TRBJ1-1, with 11 bases matching TRBD1. Germline CDR1 reads MNHNS; CDR2 reads SASEGT. This CDR3 region has 15 residues. CDR3 protein: CASIPGRTGGTEAFF. The DNA for the CDR3 is TGTGCCAGCATTCCTGGGAGGACAGGGGGCACTGAAGCCTTCTTT.

The V call is TRBV6-6, the J call TRBJ1-1; D not resolved. The CDR3 contains 14 residues. V was shortened by 3 bases and J by 3 bases, with 11 bases between the two germline ends. In germline, CDR1 is MNHNY, CDR2 SVGAGI (reference sequence). CDR3 in amino acids: CASSYRGRDTEAFF. Here the CDR3 DNA reads TGTGCCAGCAGTTATAGAGGGCGAGACACTGAAGCTTTCTTT.

CDR3 DNA: TGCAGCGTTGCCGTTTTAAACACTGAAGCTTTCTTT. Residues: CSVAVLNTEAFF. The J gene is TRBJ1-1, the V gene TRBV29-1; D not resolved. In germline, CDR1 is SQVTM, CDR2 ANQGSEA. The CDR3 spans 12 residues. V was cut by 4 bases and J by 2 bases, with 8 bases left in between.

This sequence joins TRBV7-9 and TRBJ1-5, with no clear D. The V and J ends lost 4 bases and 0 bases respectively, with 10 bases between them. Germline V gene lookup returns CDR1 SEHNR and CDR2 FQNEAQ (reference sequence). The CDR3 has 15 residues. The CDR3 spells CASSSDWASNQPQHF. CDR3 DNA: TGTGCCAGCAGCTCCGATTGGGCTAGCAATCAGCCCCAGCATTTT.

A few counts support this clone. J is TRBJ2-1 and V is TRBV27; D might be TRBD2 (7 bases). V lost 0 bases, J lost 8 bases, and 23 bases lay in between. Germline V CDR1 and CDR2: MNHEY, SMNVEV (reference sequence). The CDR3 consists of 18 residues. The CDR3, as DNA: TGTGCCAGCAGTTTATCGAGAGGGGGGGGGCTAATATACGATGAGCAGTTCTTC. The encoded protein is CASSLSRGGGLIYDEQFF.

This chain connects TRBV19 to TRBJ1-1, with D perhaps TRBD1 (5 bases). In germline, CDR1 is LNHDA, CDR2 SQIVND (reference sequence). The CDR3 is 13 amino acids. The germline V and J ends were trimmed by 5 bases and 6 bases, with 13 bases remaining between them. The CDR3 nucleotides are TGTGCCAGTAGTGGACGGACAATCCCTGAAGCTTTCTTT. Translating gives CASSGRTIPEAFF.

The chain combines TRBV5-1 with TRBJ2-7, with a possible D match to TRBD1 (6 bases). V was shortened by 0 bases and J by 3 bases, with 10 bases between the two germline ends. In germline, CDR1 is SGHRS, CDR2 YFSETQ. CDR3 length equals 14 residues. CDR3 DNA sequence: TGCGCCAGCAGCTTGGTGGACAGAAACTACGAGCAGTACTTC. Protein: CASSLVDRNYEQYF.

CDR3 bases: TGTGCCAGCAGATGGGGACAGGGAACGACTGAAGCTTTCTTT. Residues: CASRWGQGTTEAFF. The V and J genes are TRBV5-4 and TRBJ1-1; 9 nucleotides match TRBD1. The CDR3 loop spans 14 amino acids. Germline CDR1 is SGHNT and CDR2 is YYREEE (reference sequence). The trim removed 5 bases at V and 5 bases at J, leaving 7 bases unmatched.

In DNA form, the CDR3 reads TGTGCCTGGAGTCCAACCATGGCGGGGGGTCGATATGGCTACACCTTC. As protein: CAWSPTMAGGRYGYTF. The J gene is TRBJ1-2, the V gene TRBV30; possible D gene TRBD1, 5 bases. The CDR3 spans 16 residues. V lost 2 bases and J lost 5, with 21 bases in between. Germline V CDR1 and CDR2: GTSNPN, SVGIG (reference sequence). The variable domain in full, completed from reference TRBV30 and TRBJ1-2, reads SQTIHQWPATLVQPVGSPLSLECTVEGTSNPNLYWYRQAAGRGLQLLFYSVGIGQISSEVPQNLSASRPQDRQFILSSKKLLLSDSGFYLCAWSPTMAGGRYGYTFGSGTRLTVV.

Only a few counts were recorded for this clone. V and J are TRBV7-2 and TRBJ2-4; D uncertain. V lost 2 bases, J lost 9 bases, and 8 bases lay in between. Germline values: CDR1 SGHTA, CDR2 FQGNSA. CDR3 length: 12 amino acids. The CDR3 region has the DNA TGTGCCAGCAGCTTAAGCTCTCCCATTCAGTACTTC. The encoded protein is CASSLSSPIQYF.

This clone was detected only once. The chain joins TRBV6-5 to TRBJ1-1, with 9 bases matching TRBD1. CDR1 is MNHEY and CDR2 is SVGAGI in the germline V gene. The CDR3 runs to 14 residues. V trimming: 3 bases; J trimming: 6 bases; junction bases outside the gene matches: 5. Here the CDR3 reads CASSYPGQGAEAFF. The CDR3 coding sequence is TGTGCCAGCAGTTATCCGGGACAGGGAGCTGAAGCTTTCTTT.

This sequence joins TRBV7-3 and TRBJ1-1; the D gene is possibly TRBD1 (6 bases). The CDR3 extends over 13 amino acids. Trimming removed 5 bases at V and 1 base at J, with 8 bases between. Germline V gene lookup returns CDR1 SGHTA and CDR2 FQGTGA. The chain's CDR3 is CASSLRGNTEAFF. The CDR3 DNA is TGTGCCAGCAGCCTCAGGGGGAACACTGAAGCTTTCTTT.

The chain carries TRBV5-5 and TRBJ2-7, with TRBD2 matching over 7 bases. Germline V gene sequence: CDR1 SGHKS, CDR2 YYEKEE (reference sequence). There are 15 residues in the CDR3. Germline trimming cut 2 bases from V and 3 bases from J; bases unmatched to any gene: 8. Here the CDR3 DNA reads TGTGCCAGCAGCTTAGGCAGCGGGGCCCTCTACGAGCAGTACTTC. It yields the protein CASSLGSGALYEQYF.

This clone was seen a few times. The V call is TRBV2, the J call TRBJ2-7, with a possible D match to TRBD1 (6 bases). Germline V gene data show CDR1 as SNHLY and CDR2 as FYNNEI. V dropped 5 bases and J dropped 4 bases, with 15 bases sitting between them. The CDR3 is 14 amino acids. The CDR3 nucleotides are TGTGCCAGCAGTAAAAGACAGGTGACATACGAGCAGTACTTC. Protein sequence: CASSKRQVTYEQYF.

V and J are TRBV5-1 and TRBJ1-2; 9 nucleotides align to TRBD1. The V gene's germline CDR1 is SGHRS and CDR2 YFSETQ. Trimming cost V 5 bases and J 7 bases; bases outside gene matches: 9. The CDR3 has 14 residues. As DNA, the CDR3 is TGCGCCAGCAGGTCCGGGACAGGGTGGGTTGGCTACACCTTC. It translates to CASRSGTGWVGYTF.

V usage is TRBV19 and J usage is TRBJ1-6, with a weak D call TRBD1 (5 bases). Germline-derived CDR1 and CDR2 are LNHDA and SQIVND (reference sequence). CDR3 length: 15 residues. V gave up 5 bases and J gave up 7 bases, with 15 bases separating them. Here the CDR3 DNA reads TGTGCCAGTAGTTCCTGGGGGGAGGAAAATTCACCCCTCCACTTT. It yields the protein CASSSWGEENSPLHF.